This T cell receptor (beta chain) stems from a study of molecular identifiers for immune sequencing clone quantification. As concerns this clonotype: Antigen specificity is unknown. A much larger clone differs by one base, so this may be a read error.

Germline V CDR1 and CDR2: MDHEN, SYDVKM. The CDR3 runs to 15 residues. Study-level findings and limits: More than 97% of effector molecules, versus under 1% of naive-cell molecules, belonged to clones above 20 RNA copies.

TCRdb re-called the PCR reads with MiXCR, one entry per CDR3 protein. The sample contains about 100,000 distinct CDR3 sequences, roughly 34% of which appear only once. V usage is TRBV28 and J usage is TRBJ2-7; a possible D gene is TRBD2 (5 bases). Input material: naive CD8+ T cells from blood, with Jurkat cell RNA spiked in. Subset of the sample: FACS-sorted CD8+CD4-CCR7+CD45RA+ naive T cells. This TCR was sampled from a human donor in good health. Some libraries in this study had Jurkat cell RNA spiked in. CDR3 DNA sequence: TGTGCCAGCAGTTTCGTAACCACTAGGTCCTACGAGCAGGACTTC. It specifies CASSFVTTRSYEQDF.